This T cell receptor (beta chain) was found in a study of OX40 agonist ivuxolimab in advanced cancers. Across the whole study: Patients received ivuxolimab, an intravenous treatment, every 2 weeks at 0.01 to 10 mg/kg. Study conclusions and caveats: Among the lowest levels of clonal expansion were found in partial responders at 0.1-3.0 mg/kg.

In its sample, this clone was seen a few times. Its specificity is not known. The timepoints at which blood was sampled were baseline, cycle 4 day 1, and cycle 7 day 1. Assay used: immunoSEQ multiplex PCR; TCRdb lists only in-frame clones, some missing. The sample shows 65,000 to 95,000 clones, 84% of them seen only once. V lost 6 bases to trimming and J lost 2 bases; unmatched junction nucleotides: 15. Per germline, CDR1 SNHLY and CDR2 FYNNEI. CDR3 size: 17 residues. The material sequenced was CD4+ or CD8+ T cells sorted from blood, taken in a trial of the OX40 agonist ivuxolimab. The sequence came from an adult with an advanced solid tumor such as melanoma, head and neck, liver or kidney cancer. The chain has TRBV2 and TRBJ2-7; 8 bases fit TRBD1. CDR3 sequence: CASRGTGRLKGAYEQYF. CDR3 DNA: TGTGCCAGCAGGGGGACAGGTCGGCTAAAGGGGGCCTACGAGCAGTACTTC.